Each of the 27 T cell receptor beta chains below was sequenced from the same sample in a study of neurological immune-mediated disorders. TCRdb re-derived calls from the 5' RACE reads in MiXCR, one entry per CDR3 protein. Found here are around 64,000 distinct CDR3 sequences, roughly an eighth of them singletons; the top ten hold roughly a tenth. Sequencing input: PBMCs. These receptor sequences come from a woman aged 60-75 years with HTLV-1-associated myelopathy (HAM/TSP).

The chain links TRBV25-1 to TRBJ2-2, with D perhaps TRBD1 (6 bases). The CDR3 length is 16 residues. Trimming took off 6 bases at V and 4 bases at J, with 18 bases between the two ends. The germline V gene encodes CDR1 MGHDK and CDR2 SYGVNS. CDR3 nucleotides: TGTGCCAGCAGCCCGGGGACACATACGGCCACCGGGGAGCTGTTTTTT. This sequence encodes CASSPGTHTATGELFF.

At least ten counts were recorded for this clonotype. The chain uses TRBV7-6 and TRBJ2-5; 9 bases align to TRBD1. Germline loops: CDR1 SGHVS, CDR2 FNYEAQ. Trimming cost V 5 bases and J 5 bases; bases outside gene matches: 9. The CDR3 consists of 15 residues. The CDR3 reads CASSPGTGLGETQYF. CDR3 DNA: TGTGCCAGCAGCCCAGGGACAGGGTTGGGGGAGACCCAGTACTTC. The variable domain in full, completed from reference TRBV7-6 and TRBJ2-5, reads GAGVSQSPRYKVTKRGQDVALRCDPISGHVSLYWYRQALGQGPEFLTYFNYEAQQDKSGLPNDRFSAERPEGSISTLTIQRTEQRDSAMYRCASSPGTGLGETQYFGPGTRLLVL.

This chain connects TRBV6-6 to TRBJ2-7; D not certain. Trimming pared 4 bases from V and 2 bases from J, leaving 6 bases between. The CDR3 has 12 amino acids. The V gene's germline CDR1 is MNHNY and CDR2 SVGAGI (reference sequence). The CDR3 protein is CASSLSAYEQYF. The CDR3 DNA reads TGTGCCAGCAGTTTGAGCGCCTACGAGCAGTACTTC.

Many counts were recorded for this clonotype. CDR3 DNA sequence: TGCAGTGCTGGGGATGCAGGGGGCTTCAACAATGAGCAGTTCTTC. This translates into CSAGDAGGFNNEQFF. The rearrangement joins TRBV20-1 to TRBJ2-1; 8 positions match TRBD1. The CDR3 spans 15 residues. The ends lost 5 bases at V and 5 bases at J; junction bases unmatched: 11. Germline CDR1 reads DFQATT; CDR2 reads SNEGSKA (reference sequence).

This clonotype appeared many times. The chain couples TRBV6-1 to TRBJ2-3; no clear D. This CDR3 spans 13 amino acids. Germline assignment: CDR1 MNHNS and CDR2 SASEGT. V was clipped by 6 bases and J by 4 bases, with 11 bases between them. As DNA, the CDR3 is TGTGCCAGCAGGCCATCCCGACCAGATACGCAGTATTTT. The encoded protein is CASRPSRPDTQYF.

This clonotype occurred many times. The rearrangement joins TRBV2 to TRBJ1-6; 8 bases line up with TRBD1. Germline assignment: CDR1 SNHLY and CDR2 FYNNEI. CDR3 length: 14 amino acids. Trimming cost V 6 bases and J 7 bases; bases outside gene matches: 5. CDR3 nucleotides: TGTGCCAGCAGCCCCGGGACAGGAAATTCACCCCTCCACTTT. Protein: CASSPGTGNSPLHF.

This clonotype was counted many times. V and J are TRBV29-1 and TRBJ2-5; D not certain. This CDR3 has 15 amino acids. Trimming cost V 2 bases and J 5 bases, with 18 bases left between them. The germline V gene encodes CDR1 SQVTM and CDR2 ANQGSEA. DNA for the CDR3: TGCAGCGTTGAAAAAGGGAAGGGCCCTTGGGAGACCCAGTACTTC. This sequence encodes CSVEKGKGPWETQYF.

This clonotype was recorded at least ten times. The V and J genes are TRBV7-2 and TRBJ2-5; D ambiguous. The CDR3 consists of 13 residues. The ends were cut back, 5 bases at V and 5 bases at J, with 12 bases in the middle. Germline CDR1 and CDR2: SGHTA and FQGNSA. DNA of the CDR3: TGTGCCAGCAGCCCCCGGGTGGGGGAGACCCAGTACTTC. Residues: CASSPRVGETQYF.

This clonotype was recorded a few times. The V call is TRBV18, the J call TRBJ2-1; D not certain. Per the germline V gene, CDR1 is KGHSH and CDR2 is LQKENI. CDR3 length: 14 amino acids. Trimming took off 3 bases at V and 5 bases at J, with 11 bases between the two ends. The CDR3 region is CASSPSISHNEQFF. The CDR3 nucleotides read TGTGCCAGCTCACCCTCCATTTCCCACAATGAGCAGTTCTTC.

This clonotype was counted many times. The genes are TRBV20-1 and TRBJ2-1, with D perhaps TRBD1 or TRBD2 (5 bases each). The V and J ends lost 0 bases and 8 bases respectively, with 14 bases between them. This CDR3 contains 14 residues. Germline V CDR1 and CDR2: DFQATT, SNEGSKA (reference sequence). For the CDR3, the DNA is TGCAGTGCTAGAGATGAGAGGGGCAGAGATGAGCAGTTCTTC. Its protein is CSARDERGRDEQFF.

The V call is TRBV4-1, the J call TRBJ2-3; 9 bases align to TRBD2. CDR3 length: 16 amino acids. With V trimmed by 2 bases and J by 5 bases, 8 bases remained unmatched. Germline values: CDR1 MGHRA, CDR2 YSYEKL. As DNA, the CDR3 is TGCGCCAGCAGCCAAATCATTAGCGGGAGCGGAGATACGCAGTATTTT. It yields the protein CASSQIISGSGDTQYF.

This clonotype was observed at least ten times. The chain has TRBV12-3 or TRBV12-4 and TRBJ2-3; possibly TRBD2 for D (5 bases). V lost 4 bases and J lost 2, with 7 bases in between. The CDR3 covers 13 residues. The CDR3 bases are TGTGCCAGCAGTTCGACTATCACAGATACGCAGTATTTT. It encodes CASSSTITDTQYF.

This clonotype appeared many times. The V call is TRBV11-2, the J call TRBJ1-1; D not certain. V was pared by 0 bases and J by 11 bases, with 13 bases between. Germline V gene data show CDR1 as SGHAT and CDR2 as FQNNGV. The length of the CDR3 is 13 residues. The CDR3 DNA sequence: TGTGCCAGCAGCTTAGAGGGGAGGGATCAGGCTTTCTTT. It encodes CASSLEGRDQAFF. Full variable domain (remainder filled in from reference TRBV11-2 and TRBJ1-1): EAGVAQSPRYKIIEKRQSVAFWCNPISGHATLYWYQQILGQGPKLLIQFQNNGVVDDSQLPKDRFSAERLKGVDSTLKIQPAKLEDSAVYLCASSLEGRDQAFFGQGTRLTVV.

This clonotype showed up many times. V usage is TRBV28 and J usage is TRBJ2-1; D perhaps matches TRBD2 (6 bases). The CDR3 consists of 15 residues. With 4 bases removed from V and 6 bases from J, the gap between germline ends came to 16 bases. CDR1 MDHEN and CDR2 SYDVKM come from the germline V gene. The CDR3 loop reads CASSSAGFVSNEQFF. CDR3 coding DNA: TGTGCCAGCAGTTCTGCGGGATTTGTAAGCAATGAGCAGTTCTTC. Based on the CDR3 plus reference TRBV28 and TRBJ2-1, the full variable domain is DVKVTQSSRYLVKRTGEKVFLECVQDMDHENMFWYRQDPGLGLRLIYFSYDVKMKEKGDIPEGYSVSREKKERFSLILESASTNQTSMYLCASSSAGFVSNEQFFGPGTRLTVL.

This clonotype was detected ten times or more. The V and J genes are TRBV5-1 and TRBJ2-7; tentatively, D is TRBD1 or TRBD2 (5 bases each). The CDR3 is 14 amino acids. V was trimmed by 5 bases and J by 0 bases, leaving 12 bases between them. The germline V gene has CDR1 SGHRS and CDR2 YFSETQ. This CDR3 is CASSPMGVSYEQYF. In DNA, the CDR3 is TGCGCCAGCAGTCCAATGGGGGTCTCCTACGAGCAGTACTTC.

This clonotype occurred many times. The rearrangement joins TRBV28 to TRBJ2-5; TRBD1 agrees at 12 bases. Germline V CDR1 and CDR2: MDHEN, SYDVKM. The CDR3 consists of 16 residues. V was clipped by 4 bases and J by 5 bases; unmatched bases: 8. CDR3 sequence reads: CASSSTGTGGAETQYF. CDR3 in DNA: TGTGCCAGCAGTTCAACCGGGACAGGGGGCGCGGAGACCCAGTACTTC.

The V call is TRBV6-6, the J call TRBJ1-6; D might be TRBD1 (5 bases). CDR3 length equals 11 residues. Trimming took off 8 bases at V and 16 bases at J, with 15 bases between the two ends. The V gene's germline CDR1 is MNHNY and CDR2 SVGAGI (reference sequence). CDR3 coding DNA: TGTGCCAGCCTTCTCGGGGGTTTACTCCACTTT. Protein product: CASLLGGLLHF.

This clonotype was detected ten times or more. The CDR3 here is CASSLLGDTQYF. The CDR3 nucleotides are TGTGCCAGCAGCTTGTTGGGGGATACGCAGTATTTT. The chain employs TRBV7-3 and TRBJ2-3; D uncertain. The length of the CDR3 is 12 residues. Germline V gene sequence: CDR1 SGHTA, CDR2 FQGTGA. The V and J ends lost 3 bases and 6 bases respectively, with 7 bases between them. Supplemented by reference TRBV7-3 and TRBJ2-3, the full variable domain reads GAGVSQTPSNKVTEKGKYVELRCDPISGHTALYWYRQSLGQGPEFLIYFQGTGAADDSGLPNDRFFAVRPEGSVSTLKIQRTERGDSAVYLCASSLLGDTQYFGPGTRLTVL.

This clonotype was seen at least ten times. The chain recombines TRBV10-3 with TRBJ2-5, with 7 bases that match TRBD1. Germline V gene sequence: CDR1 ENHRY, CDR2 SYGVKD. Losses at the gene ends were 4 bases for V and 5 bases for J; bases not matched to a gene: 7. The CDR3 loop spans 14 amino acids. In DNA form, the CDR3 reads TGTGCCATCAGTGGACAGGGAAATCGGGAGACCCAGTACTTC. This translates into CAISGQGNRETQYF.

This clonotype was recorded many times. Germline is not matched at one junction end, which may reflect a read error. The chain combines TRBV14 with TRBJ2-7, with D perhaps TRBD1 (5 bases). The CDR3 sequence is 11 residues long. The germline V gene encodes CDR1 SGHDN and CDR2 FVKESK. CDR3 residues: CASSQDGAGSF. CDR3 sequence (DNA): TGTGCCAGCAGCCAAGATGGTGCAGGGTCCTTC.

The table lists this clonotype with many counts. One end of the junction is discordant with germline, which a read error may explain. The CDR3 protein is CASSVAGLAKTGELFF. The CDR3 coding sequence is TGTGCCAGCAGCGTCGCGGGACTAGCGAAAACCGGGGAGCTGTTTTTT. The chain recombines TRBV5-4 with TRBJ2-2; 10 bases map to TRBD2. The CDR3 covers 16 residues. Germline V gene sequence: CDR1 SGHNT, CDR2 YYREEE (reference sequence).

This clonotype was detected many times. The CDR3 sequence is CSVLKNNEQFF. The CDR3 DNA reads TGCAGCGTCCTAAAAAACAATGAGCAGTTCTTC. The chain joins TRBV29-1 to TRBJ2-1; D is unresolved. The germline V and J ends were trimmed by 6 bases and 5 bases, with 8 bases remaining between them. Germline V gene lookup returns CDR1 SQVTM and CDR2 ANQGSEA. The CDR3 contains 11 residues.

Regarding this clonotype: At one end the junction does not follow the germline gene, possibly because of a read error. The chain recombines TRBV7-9 with TRBJ2-2; D tentatively reads TRBD1 or TRBD2 (5 bases each). The germline V gene encodes CDR1 SEHNR and CDR2 FQNEAQ (reference sequence). The CDR3 totals 14 residues. The CDR3 region is CASRLEGRDGELFF. The CDR3 bases are TGTGCCAGCAGATTAGAGGGACGTGACGGGGAGCTGTTTTTT.

This clonotype has just a few counts. The chain couples TRBV7-6 to TRBJ2-7; D might be TRBD1 (6 bases). The CDR3 has 16 residues. V was cut by 5 bases and J by 0 bases, with 17 bases left in between. CDR1 is SGHVS and CDR2 is FNYEAQ in the germline V gene. The CDR3 nucleotides read TGTGCCAGCAGCCCAGGACAGATCCAGAGCTCCTACGAGCAGTACTTC. Translated, it gives CASSPGQIQSSYEQYF.

Many counts were recorded for this clonotype. The rearrangement joins TRBV20-1 to TRBJ1-6; D ambiguous. The CDR3 runs to 11 residues. Trimming shortened V by 2 bases and J by 14 bases, and 10 bases separated the two germline ends. CDR1 DFQATT and CDR2 SNEGSKA come from the germline V gene (reference sequence). The CDR3 nucleotides read TGCAGTGCTAGATCTGGGCAAACCCTCCACTTT. The encoded protein is CSARSGQTLHF.

In this sample, this clonotype turned up many times. The chain has TRBV7-9 and TRBJ1-1; D not resolved. Germline V gene lookup returns CDR1 SEHNR and CDR2 FQNEAQ (reference sequence). This CDR3 is built from 14 residues. V lost 4 bases to trimming and J lost 1 base, with 10 bases between them. CDR3 in DNA: TGTGCCAGCAGCTCGGGCCTCCGGAACACTGAAGCTTTCTTT. Amino acids: CASSSGLRNTEAFF.

The table lists this clonotype with many counts. The gene calls are TRBV6-2 or TRBV6-3 and TRBJ2-5; tentatively, D is TRBD2 (6 bases). The CDR3 contains 12 residues. V was shortened by 8 bases and J by 2 bases, with 9 bases between the two germline ends. The V gene's germline CDR1 is MNHEY and CDR2 SVGEGT. As DNA, the CDR3 is TGTGCCAGCGGCGGGGTTCAAGAGACCCAGTACTTC. Protein: CASGGVQETQYF.